This T cell receptor (beta chain) was recovered during a study of cytomegalovirus exposure and HLA in healthy donors. Overall study: The approximately 110 validation repertoires used a platform that matched the one used for the 666 first-cohort repertoires, as a later analysis reported.

Study observations and caveats: The TCR clusters that emerged in the first cohort tended, a later analysis found, to co-occur in the approximately 130 validation repertoires. Among TCR beta chains, those listed as cytomegalovirus-associated numbered some 160.

CDR3 length: 19 amino acids. V dropped 1 base and J dropped 9; count of bases not matched to a gene: 21. Looked up from germline, CDR1 is MDHEN and CDR2 is SYDVKM. In the case of this clone: Its target is not known.

Assay: immunoSEQ multiplex PCR; the TCRdb copy retains only in-frame clones and omits some. Seen here are fewer than 250,000 clones, around 87% observed once, and the top ten hold 2% to 2.5%. The rearrangement links TRBV28 to TRBJ2-7; TRBD1 matches 10 bases. The TCR comes from a woman younger than 35 in good health and CMV-seropositive. Sequencing was carried out using PBMCs. CDR3 in amino acids: CASSLYLGGGRTGGSGQYF. In DNA form, the CDR3 reads TGTGCCAGCAGTTTATACCTCGGGGGGGGAAGGACAGGGGGTTCGGGGCAGTACTTC.